This TCR beta chain was recovered during a study of blood T cell repertoires in COVID-19. Study-wide context: Sites in the United States, Italy and Spain provided acute and convalescent COVID-19 samples.

Seattle participants joined during active infection and were tracked over time. As handled by the study authors: Reference gene primer amplification gave nucleated cell count estimates. Profiled with immunoSEQ multiplex PCR; TCRdb holds only in-frame clones, not every one. The D gene and trimming were derived from the DNA, and the V and J assignments and clone size from that table. The sample includes approximately 120,000 clones, approximately 85% seen only once; the top ten take about a sixth. Germline lookup yields CDR1 LNHDA and CDR2 SQIVND (reference sequence). V dropped 3 bases and J dropped 5 bases, with 17 bases sitting between them. The CDR3 has 16 residues.

This TCR was recovered from a man between 25 and 39 years old with COVID-19, enrolled during active disease. What was sequenced was peripheral blood. V is TRBV19 and J is TRBJ2-1, with a tentative D call TRBD2 (6 bases). The CDR3 region is CASSITGWGENNEQFF. The CDR3 nucleotides are TGTGCCAGTAGTATTACAGGATGGGGGGAAAACAATGAGCAGTTCTTC.